The next 11 T cell receptor beta chains were all read from a single sample in a study of vaccination and CD4 T cells after COVID-19. Regarding treatment: 10-day PBMC culture with coronavirus spike peptide pools or control peptides (ViraFEST assay). The antigens these receptors bind are not known. Cultured CD4+ T cells had their DNA profiled by the Oncomine TCR Beta short-read assay. Each CDR3 protein is one row after TCRdb ran MiXCR on the PCR reads. The sample has around 16,000 distinct CDR3 sequences; 40% to 50% are singletons. Specimen: CD4+ T cells from blood, cultured in vitro. Receptors were obtained from a human donor who had recovered from COVID-19.

This clonotype was seen a few times. The chain carries TRBV7-2 and TRBJ1-2, with D uncertain. V lost 7 bases to trimming and J lost 5 bases, with 11 bases between them. The CDR3 sequence is 12 residues long. Looked up from germline, CDR1 is SGHTA and CDR2 is FQGNSA. Written as DNA, the CDR3 is TGTGCCAGCACGGGCTACCGATATGGCTACACCTTC. Encoded protein: CASTGYRYGYTF.

The chain has TRBV21-1 and TRBJ1-2. TRBV21-1 is reported as a pseudogene. The CDR3 covers 14 residues. The CDR3 DNA is TGTGCCAGCAGCCCCATGCGGCCTCACTATGGCTACACCTTC. Encoded protein: CASSPMRPHYGYTF.

This sequence joins TRBV6-4 and TRBJ2-2; no definite D call. CDR1 is MRHNA, CDR2 SNTAGT, per germline. The V gene lost 3 bases and the J gene lost 5 bases, with 7 bases spanning the gap. The CDR3 runs to 13 residues. As DNA, the CDR3 is TGTGCCAGCAGTGATAGCTTTACCGGGGAGCTGTTTTTT. It encodes CASSDSFTGELFF.

Only a few counts were recorded for this clonotype. Written as DNA, the CDR3 is TGCAGTGCTAGAAGACTAGCGGGTTACAATGAGCAGTTCTTC. Protein product: CSARRLAGYNEQFF. The rearrangement joins TRBV20-1 to TRBJ2-1; 10 bases match TRBD2. The J segment lost 4 bases and the V segment lost 2 bases, leaving 2 bases of the junction unmatched. The germline V gene encodes CDR1 DFQATT and CDR2 SNEGSKA (reference sequence). CDR3 size: 14 residues.

The V gene is TRBV20-1, the J gene TRBJ2-7, with TRBD2 matching over 8 bases. Germline loops: CDR1 DFQATT, CDR2 SNEGSKA (reference sequence). The ends lost 3 bases at V and 3 bases at J; junction bases unmatched: 7. This CDR3 contains 14 residues. Here the CDR3 reads CSARKSAGGYEQYF. For the CDR3, the DNA is TGCAGTGCTAGGAAATCGGCGGGAGGCTACGAGCAGTACTTC.

The table lists this clonotype with a few counts. This rearrangement joins TRBV6-5 to TRBJ1-5, with 7 positions matching TRBD1. J was trimmed by 7 bases and V by 4 bases; bases with no gene match: 7. This CDR3 contains 14 residues. Germline V lookup: CDR1 MNHEY, CDR2 SVGAGI. CDR3 in amino acids: CASSSQGEEQPQHF. The CDR3 DNA follows: TGTGCCAGCAGTTCCCAGGGGGAGGAACAGCCCCAGCATTTT.

This chain connects TRBV25-1 to TRBJ2-1; weak D call: TRBD1 (7 bases). Germline CDR1 MGHDK, CDR2 SYGVNS. Trimming stripped 3 bases from V and 2 bases from J, with 11 bases between. This CDR3 region has 15 residues. The CDR3 DNA reads as TGTGCCAGCAGTGAGCGGGACAGTCCCTACAATGAGCAGTTCTTC. Amino acid sequence: CASSERDSPYNEQFF. Full variable domain (missing parts from reference TRBV25-1 and TRBJ2-1): EADIYQTPRYLVIGTGKKITLECSQTMGHDKMYWYQQDPGMELHLIHYSYGVNSTEKGDLSSESTVSRIRTEHFPLTLESARPSHTSQYLCASSERDSPYNEQFFGPGTRLTVL.

This chain joins TRBV20-1 and TRBJ1-4; D call uncertain. CDR3 size: 14 residues. In germline, CDR1 is DFQATT, CDR2 SNEGSKA (reference sequence). Deletions cut 0 bases from V and 8 bases from J, with 13 bases between. This CDR3 reads CSARDSGDREKLFF. CDR3 DNA sequence: TGCAGTGCTAGAGACTCAGGAGACCGGGAAAAACTGTTTTTT.

The gene calls are TRBV30 and TRBJ1-2; 7 positions agree with TRBD1. This CDR3 comprises 13 residues. Losses at the gene ends were 7 bases for V and 4 bases for J; bases not matched to a gene: 9. Germline lookup yields CDR1 GTSNPN and CDR2 SVGIG (reference sequence). The CDR3 spells CAYGQDSIYGYTF. The CDR3 DNA sequence: TGTGCCTACGGACAGGATTCGATCTATGGCTACACCTTC. The entire variable domain, with the rest obtained from reference TRBV30 and TRBJ1-2, is as follows: SQTIHQWPATLVQPVGSPLSLECTVEGTSNPNLYWYRQAAGRGLQLLFYSVGIGQISSEVPQNLSASRPQDRQFILSSKKLLLSDSGFYLCAYGQDSIYGYTFGSGTRLTVV.

The V call is TRBV7-3, the J call TRBJ2-5, with D maybe TRBD2 (6 bases). The CDR3 totals 16 residues. Looked up from germline, CDR1 is SGHTA and CDR2 is FQGTGA. Trimming removed 10 bases from V and 5 bases from J, with 26 bases in between. The CDR3 sequence: CAIMMGQTSFRETQYF. The CDR3 DNA sequence: TGTGCCATCATGATGGGGCAAACTAGCTTTCGTGAGACCCAGTACTTC.

The chain joins TRBV6-1 to TRBJ2-7; maybe TRBD2 (5 bases). The V end lost 5 bases, the J end lost 1 base, and 15 bases lay between the germline ends. Germline V gene sequence: CDR1 MNHNS, CDR2 SASEGT. This CDR3 region has 15 residues. The CDR3 nucleotides are TGTGCCAGCAGTACTGAGGGAGTAGCTTCCTACGAGCAGTACTTC. It yields the protein CASSTEGVASYEQYF.